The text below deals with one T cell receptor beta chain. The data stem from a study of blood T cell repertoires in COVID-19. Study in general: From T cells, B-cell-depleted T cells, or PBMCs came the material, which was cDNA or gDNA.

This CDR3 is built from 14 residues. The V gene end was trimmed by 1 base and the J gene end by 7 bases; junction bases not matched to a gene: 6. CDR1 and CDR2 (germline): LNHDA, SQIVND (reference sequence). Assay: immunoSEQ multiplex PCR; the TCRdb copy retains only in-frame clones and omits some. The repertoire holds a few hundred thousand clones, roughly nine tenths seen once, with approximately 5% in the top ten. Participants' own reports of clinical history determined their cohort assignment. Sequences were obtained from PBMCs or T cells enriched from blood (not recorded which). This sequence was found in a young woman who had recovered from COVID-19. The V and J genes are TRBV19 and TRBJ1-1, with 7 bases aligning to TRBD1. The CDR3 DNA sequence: TGTGCCAGTAGTATAGCCACAGGGGTGGGTGAAGCTTTCTTT. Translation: CASSIATGVGEAFF. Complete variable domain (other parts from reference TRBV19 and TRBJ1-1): DGGITQSPKYLFRKEGQNVTLSCEQNLNHDAMYWYRQDPGQGLRLIYYSQIVNDFQKGDIAEGYSVSREKKESFPLTVTSAQKNPTAFYLCASSIATGVGEAFFGQGTRLTVV.